A selection of T cell receptor beta chains follows, all from one sample in a study of blood T cell repertoires in COVID-19. Assay used: immunoSEQ multiplex PCR; TCRdb lists only in-frame clones, some missing. The sample carries approximately 530,000 clones, roughly 91% recorded once. The sequenced sample was peripheral blood. The receptors shown here come from a woman in her fifties or sixties with COVID-19, enrolled during active disease. The CDR3 runs from the conserved cysteine through the conserved F or W. Each record gives: J gene, clone size, V gene, CDR3 length, D gene, CDR3 DNA, CDR3 protein. A D gene is named only where the DNA matches it firmly. Only part of the rows carry a size: once, few, many, or a class if the clone is expanded.

j_call: TRBJ1-4
clone_size: .
v_call: TRBV2
cdr3_length: 14
d_call: .
cdr3_nt: TGTGCCAGCAGTGCCGGAGCAACTAATGAAAAACTGTTTTTT
cdr3_aa: CASSAGATNEKLFF

j_call: TRBJ2-1
clone_size: .
v_call: TRBV7-3
cdr3_length: 15
d_call: TRBD2
cdr3_nt: TGTGCCAGCAGGGCTAGCGGGGGGGCCTACAATGAGCAGTTCTTC
cdr3_aa: CASRASGGAYNEQFF

j_call: TRBJ2-5
clone_size: .
v_call: TRBV29-1
cdr3_length: 14
d_call: .
cdr3_nt: TGCAGCGTCGGCGGGACGGGGTATACCGAGACCCAGTACTTC
cdr3_aa: CSVGGTGYTETQYF

j_call: TRBJ2-4
clone_size: .
v_call: TRBV21-1
cdr3_length: 16
d_call: .
cdr3_nt: TGTGCCAGCAGCAAACGCGACAGGGGTGTGAGAAACATTCAGTACTTC
cdr3_aa: CASSKRDRGVRNIQYF

j_call: TRBJ1-6
clone_size: .
v_call: TRBV9
cdr3_length: 14
d_call: .
cdr3_nt: TGTGCCAGCAGTGCCCGGGGGGTGAATTCACCCCTCCACTTT
cdr3_aa: CASSARGVNSPLHF

j_call: TRBJ2-7
clone_size: .
v_call: TRBV5-1
cdr3_length: 15
d_call: TRBD1
cdr3_nt: TGCGCCAGCAGCAACAGACAGGGGAGGTCCTACGAGCAGTACTTC
cdr3_aa: CASSNRQGRSYEQYF

j_call: TRBJ2-5
clone_size: .
v_call: TRBV5-6
cdr3_length: 15
d_call: .
cdr3_nt: TGTGCCAGCAGCCCTATATTTGGGGGGCAAGAGACCCAGTACTTC
cdr3_aa: CASSPIFGGQETQYF

j_call: TRBJ1-3
clone_size: .
v_call: TRBV5-1
cdr3_length: 15
d_call: .
cdr3_nt: TGCGCCAGCAGCTTGGATTCAGGTTCTGGAAACACCATATATTTT
cdr3_aa: CASSLDSGSGNTIYF

j_call: TRBJ1-1
clone_size: .
v_call: TRBV11-1
cdr3_length: 14
d_call: .
cdr3_nt: TGTGCCAGCAGCTCCTTCAGGGGGAACACTGAAGCTTTCTTT
cdr3_aa: CASSSFRGNTEAFF

j_call: TRBJ1-1
clone_size: .
v_call: TRBV29-1
cdr3_length: 13
d_call: TRBD1
cdr3_nt: TGCAGCGTTGCAGGGGGTGATGCAACTGAAGCTTTCTTT
cdr3_aa: CSVAGGDATEAFF

j_call: TRBJ1-6
clone_size: .
v_call: TRBV27
cdr3_length: 15
d_call: .
cdr3_nt: TGTGCCAGCAGTTCACCGACAGATTATAATTCACCCCTCCACTTT
cdr3_aa: CASSSPTDYNSPLHF

j_call: TRBJ1-5
clone_size: once
v_call: TRBV2
cdr3_length: 16
d_call: .
cdr3_nt: TGTGCCAGCAGTGAAGAATCTTCCAGGCTGAATCAGCCCCAGCATTTT
cdr3_aa: CASSEESSRLNQPQHF

j_call: TRBJ1-5
clone_size: .
v_call: TRBV10-2
cdr3_length: 14
d_call: .
cdr3_nt: TGCGCCAGCAGTGAGTCGCCAGGGCATCAGCCCCAGCATTTT
cdr3_aa: CASSESPGHQPQHF

j_call: TRBJ1-1
clone_size: .
v_call: TRBV2
cdr3_length: 16
d_call: .
cdr3_nt: TGTGCCAGCAGATTCTCCGGGGTGCGGGGGAACACTGAAGCTTTCTTT
cdr3_aa: CASRFSGVRGNTEAFF

j_call: TRBJ1-2
clone_size: .
v_call: TRBV11-2
cdr3_length: 13
d_call: .
cdr3_nt: TGTGCCAGCAGCGCGGGAGCTAACTATGGCTACACCTTC
cdr3_aa: CASSAGANYGYTF

j_call: TRBJ2-1
clone_size: once
v_call: TRBV6-5
cdr3_length: 15
d_call: TRBD2
cdr3_nt: TGTGCCAGCAAAACTAGCGGGGTTCACTACAATGAGCAGTTCTTC
cdr3_aa: CASKTSGVHYNEQFF

j_call: TRBJ2-1
clone_size: .
v_call: TRBV30
cdr3_length: 16
d_call: TRBD1
cdr3_nt: TGTGCCTGGTCCCCGGGGGACAGGCCCTCCTACAATGAGCAGTTCTTC
cdr3_aa: CAWSPGDRPSYNEQFF

j_call: TRBJ1-1
clone_size: .
v_call: TRBV30
cdr3_length: 13
d_call: .
cdr3_nt: TGTGCCTGGAGTGTAGGCGGGAACACTGAAGCTTTCTTT
cdr3_aa: CAWSVGGNTEAFF

j_call: TRBJ2-3
clone_size: .
v_call: TRBV9
cdr3_length: 16
d_call: .
cdr3_nt: TGTGCCAGCAGCGTAGGCCTAGCCCAAGAAACAGATACGCAGTATTTT
cdr3_aa: CASSVGLAQETDTQYF

j_call: TRBJ1-2
clone_size: .
v_call: TRBV9
cdr3_length: 14
d_call: .
cdr3_nt: TGTGCCAGCAGCGTAGACAGTGGGTTCTATGGCTACACCTTC
cdr3_aa: CASSVDSGFYGYTF

j_call: TRBJ2-5
clone_size: .
v_call: TRBV28
cdr3_length: 17
d_call: .
cdr3_nt: TGTGCCAGCACCCCGGGCCTAGGGCGGCGGGGAAGAGGGACCCAGTACTTC
cdr3_aa: CASTPGLGRRGRGTQYF

j_call: TRBJ1-1
clone_size: .
v_call: TRBV28
cdr3_length: 16
d_call: .
cdr3_nt: TGTGCCAGCAGTTTTATACAAGTCGGGAGGACTATGAGAGCTTTCTTT
cdr3_aa: CASSFIQVGRTMRAFF

j_call: TRBJ2-7
clone_size: .
v_call: TRBV18
cdr3_length: 13
d_call: .
cdr3_nt: TGTGCCAGCTCACCAGGGGGCAAGGGCGAGCAGTACTTC
cdr3_aa: CASSPGGKGEQYF